This T cell receptor (beta chain) was found in a study of blood T cell repertoires in COVID-19. The wider study: Sites across the United States, Italy and Spain contributed samples from acute and convalescent COVID-19. The analysed material was cDNA or gDNA that came from T cells, B-cell-depleted T cells, or PBMCs.

Sequenced by immunoSEQ multiplex PCR; TCRdb stores in-frame clones only, minus some. The data show about 100,000 clones, over 75% seen once. Looked up from germline, CDR1 is SGHRS and CDR2 is YFSETQ. The germline V and J ends were trimmed by 4 bases and 4 bases, with 18 bases remaining between them. This CDR3 has 15 amino acids. Sequencing was done on a sample of peripheral blood. The sequence derives from a man in his sixties with acute or convalescent COVID-19. The chain links TRBV5-1 to TRBJ2-7; a weak D match, TRBD1 (5 bases). CDR3 sequence: CASSLTVGREYEQYF. The CDR3 region has the DNA TGCGCCAGCAGCCTCACCGTAGGCAGGGAATACGAGCAGTACTTC. The full variable domain, with the rest looked up from reference TRBV5-1 and TRBJ2-7, is KAGVTQTPRYLIKTRGQQVTLSCSPISGHRSVSWYQQTPGQGLQFLFEYFSETQRNKGNFPGRFSGRQFSNSRSEMNVSTLELGDSALYLCASSLTVGREYEQYFGPGTRLTVT.